A selection of T cell receptor beta chains follows, all from one sample in a study of T cells after yellow fever vaccination. A single record per CDR3 protein comes from TCRdb applying MiXCR to the 5' RACE reads. The sample gives nearly 70,000 distinct CDR3 sequences, 6.5% of which show up once; 37% is in the top ten. The input for sequencing was CD8+ T cells sorted from PBMCs, taken around 45 days after the first yellow fever vaccination. These receptor sequences come from a man between 18 and 35 years old who received the YFV17D yellow fever vaccine. Each CDR3 is given with its conserved first and last residue. Each record gives: clone size, D gene, V gene, J gene, CDR3 DNA, CDR3 protein. D genes are given only for firm matches. Not all rows give a size; the values are once, few, many and, for expanded clones, a class.

>many|-|TRBV12-3/TRBV12-4|TRBJ2-2
TGTGCCAGCAGTTCAACAAACACCGGGGAGCTGTTTTTT
CASSSTNTGELFF
>-|-|TRBV18|TRBJ1-1
TGTGCCAGCTCACCACGACGGGGAAGTACAGTGAACACTGAAGCTTTCTTT
CASSPRRGSTVNTEAFF
>many|TRBD2|TRBV11-2|TRBJ2-3
TGTGCCAGCAGCTCCCGGGGGGACCCCGATACGCAGTATTTT
CASSSRGDPDTQYF
>many|-|TRBV14|TRBJ1-1
TGTGCCAGCAGCCAAGGGGGCGCCTTAAACACTGAAGCTTTCTTT
CASSQGGALNTEAFF
>many|TRBD2|TRBV19|TRBJ2-7
TGTGCCAGTAGTGCCTTGAGCGGGGCCCTAGAAGGGCAGTACTTC
CASSALSGALEGQYF
>medium-sized|-|TRBV10-2|TRBJ2-3
TGCGCCAGCACCGCTCTTTTTGGGGGGCAACGGACAGATACGCAGTATTTT
CASTALFGGQRTDTQYF
>-|-|TRBV4-2|TRBJ1-2
TGTGCCAGCAGCCACGAGGGCCGGATCACCTATGGCTACACCTTC
CASSHEGRITYGYTF
>many|TRBD1|TRBV4-3|TRBJ2-2
TGCGCCAGCAGCCAAGAGAGGGGGCGGTACGCCGGGGAGCTGTTTTTT
CASSQERGRYAGELFF
>-|TRBD1|TRBV4-1|TRBJ2-7
TGCGCCAGCAGCCAAGAAGGACAGGGAAGGCCCTACGAGCAGTACTTC
CASSQEGQGRPYEQYF
>many|-|TRBV5-6|TRBJ2-5
TGTGCCAGCAGCTTGAAGGACGGGGAGGTCGAGACCCAGTACTTC
CASSLKDGEVETQYF
>many|-|TRBV6-2/TRBV6-3|TRBJ2-7
TGTGCCAGCAGTTACCGCCAAGGCTACGAGCAGTACTTC
CASSYRQGYEQYF
>-|-|TRBV7-2|TRBJ2-4
TGTGCCAGCAGGGCGCTAGCCAAAAACATTCAGTACTTC
CASRALAKNIQYF
>many|-|TRBV29-1|TRBJ1-2
TGCAGCGTTGAAGAGTTAGGACACCAAAACTATGGCTACACCTTC
CSVEELGHQNYGYTF
>few|-|TRBV28|TRBJ1-2
TGTGCCAGCAGTTTGTTCGGGGTGGATGGCTACACCTTC
CASSLFGVDGYTF